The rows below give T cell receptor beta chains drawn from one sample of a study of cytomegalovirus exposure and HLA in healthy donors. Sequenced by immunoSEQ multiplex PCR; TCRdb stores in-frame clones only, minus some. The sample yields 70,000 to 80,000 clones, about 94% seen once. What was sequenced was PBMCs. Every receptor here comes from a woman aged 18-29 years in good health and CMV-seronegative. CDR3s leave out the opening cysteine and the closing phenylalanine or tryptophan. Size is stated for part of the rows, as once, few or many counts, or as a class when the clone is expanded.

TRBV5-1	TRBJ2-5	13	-	ASSPRTGEQETQY
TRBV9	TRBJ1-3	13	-	ASSVDAGLGNTIY
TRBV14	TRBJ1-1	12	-	ASSLQGMYTEAF
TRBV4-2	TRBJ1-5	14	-	ASSQGGRGEVQPQH
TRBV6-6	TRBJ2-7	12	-	ASSSSGNSYEQY
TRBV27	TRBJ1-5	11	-	ASSSGREQPQH
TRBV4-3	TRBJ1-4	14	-	ASSQGRLRRGEKLF
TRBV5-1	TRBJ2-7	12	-	ASSEQDSSYEQY
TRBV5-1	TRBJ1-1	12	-	ASSLVDMNTEAF
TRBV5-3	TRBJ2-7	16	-	ARSLPAGGGLAGDEQY
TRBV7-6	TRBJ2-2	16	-	ASSLVGAGGPNTGELF
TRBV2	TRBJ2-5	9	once	ASSAAETQY
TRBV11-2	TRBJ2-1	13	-	ASSLAGGAYNEQF
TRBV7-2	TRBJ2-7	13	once	ASSSSWGGADEQY
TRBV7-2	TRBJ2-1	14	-	ASRLDSLDVYNEQF
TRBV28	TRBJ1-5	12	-	ASSMDSSNQPQH
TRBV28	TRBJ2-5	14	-	ASSFGAGGTARTQY
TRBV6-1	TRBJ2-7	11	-	ASSETVVYEQY
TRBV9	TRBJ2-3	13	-	ASSETSSGTDTQY
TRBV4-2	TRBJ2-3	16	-	ASSQGTSGDPRTDTQY
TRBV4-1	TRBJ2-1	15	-	ASSQLGQGAFGDEQF
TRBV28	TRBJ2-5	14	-	ASSKLLAGYQETQY
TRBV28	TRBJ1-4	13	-	ASSLRTGRGEKLF
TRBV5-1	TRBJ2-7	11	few	ASSQLLGLEQY
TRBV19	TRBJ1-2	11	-	ASKSRGSYGYT
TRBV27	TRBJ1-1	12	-	ASSSLTGGAGAF
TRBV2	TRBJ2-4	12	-	ASSRSGAKNIQY
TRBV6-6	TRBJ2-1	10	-	ASLGTNNEQF